This TCR beta chain was captured by sequencing in a study of CXCR3-negative and CXCR3-positive naive CD8 T cells. Study results and caveats: Higher TRB CDR3 hydrophobicity marked CXCR3-positive naive cells relative to CXCR3-negative naive cells.

Regarding this clonotype: The antigen remains undetermined.

With UMI labels, 5' RACE was used to prepare the TRB cDNA libraries. TCRdb reprocessed the 5' RACE reads; each CDR3 protein has one entry and no DNA is given. The data include 84,000 or so distinct CDR3 sequences; the top ten clones carry approximately 0.58%. The CDR3 totals 13 residues. In germline, CDR1 is MDHEN, CDR2 SYDVKM. The V gene is TRBV28, the J gene TRBJ1-1. Sequenced sample: naive CXCR3+ CD8+ T cells from blood. Subset given: CD45RO-CCR7+CD27+CD95- naive CD8+ T cells expressing CXCR3 (TNR3+). This clonotype was sampled from a human donor in good health. Some clones in this sample may be carry-over from other donors' samples. The CDR3 here is CASSFFGYSEAFF.